The TCR beta chain described here comes from a study of T cells in Graves' hyperthyroidism and ophthalmopathy. Study overall: Initial diagnosis, before any treatment, was when peripheral blood was collected. Notes on the study in general: Blood also contained most expanded thyroid clonotypes above 0.001.

This clonotype was observed many times. Its target is not known. The trim removed 5 bases at V and 4 bases at J, leaving 11 bases unmatched. CDR3 length: 16 amino acids. CDR1 and CDR2 from the germline V gene are MNHEY and SVGEGT. Patients aged 18 to 65 had newly diagnosed hyperthyroidism of under 2 months' duration. TCR beta CDR3 sequences were amplified from RNA transcripts. An initial round of RT-PCR targeting the TCR CDR3 relied on the HTBI primer set. TCRdb reprocessed the multiplex PCR reads via MiXCR and lists one record per CDR3 protein. The data contain under 400,000 distinct CDR3 sequences, 21% of them singletons.

The material sequenced was blood. This chain connects TRBV6-2 or TRBV6-3 to TRBJ1-2, with 9 bases matching TRBD1. The receptor was derived from a woman between 50 and 59 years old with Graves' hyperthyroidism. The CDR3 DNA reads TGTGCCAGCAGTCCAGCCGGGACAGGGTTTGCCTATGGCTACACCTTC. This translates into CASSPAGTGFAYGYTF.